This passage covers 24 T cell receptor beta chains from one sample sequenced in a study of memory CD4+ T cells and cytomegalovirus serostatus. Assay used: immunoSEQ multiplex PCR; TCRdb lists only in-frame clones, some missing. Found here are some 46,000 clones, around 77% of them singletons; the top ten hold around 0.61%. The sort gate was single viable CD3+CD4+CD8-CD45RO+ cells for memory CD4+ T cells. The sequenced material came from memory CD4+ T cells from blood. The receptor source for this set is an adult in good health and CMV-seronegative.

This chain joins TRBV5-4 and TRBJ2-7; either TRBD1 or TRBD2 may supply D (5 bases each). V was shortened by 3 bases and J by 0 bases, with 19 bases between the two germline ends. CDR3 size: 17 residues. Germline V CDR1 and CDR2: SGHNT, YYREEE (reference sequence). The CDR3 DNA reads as TGTGCCAGCAGCTCGGATCCGGGGCGGGTTCTCTCCTACGAGCAGTACTTC. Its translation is CASSSDPGRVLSYEQYF.

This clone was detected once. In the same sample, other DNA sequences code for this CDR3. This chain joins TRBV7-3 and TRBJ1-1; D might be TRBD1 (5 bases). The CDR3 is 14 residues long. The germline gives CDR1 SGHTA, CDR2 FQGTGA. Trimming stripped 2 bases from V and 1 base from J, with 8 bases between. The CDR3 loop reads CASSLGTENTEAFF. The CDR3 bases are TGTGCCAGCAGCTTAGGGACGGAGAACACTGAAGCTTTCTTT.

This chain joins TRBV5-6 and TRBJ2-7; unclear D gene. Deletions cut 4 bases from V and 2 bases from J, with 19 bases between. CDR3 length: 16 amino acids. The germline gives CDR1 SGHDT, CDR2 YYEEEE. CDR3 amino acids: CASSPVGDLGTYEQYF. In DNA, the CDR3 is TGTGCCAGCAGCCCGGTTGGGGATTTGGGAACCTACGAGCAGTACTTC. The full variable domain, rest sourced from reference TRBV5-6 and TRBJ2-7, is DAGVTQSPTHLIKTRGQQVTLRCSPKSGHDTVSWYQQALGQGPQFIFQYYEEEERQRGNFPDRFSGHQFPNYSSELNVNALLLGDSALYLCASSPVGDLGTYEQYFGPGTRLTVT.

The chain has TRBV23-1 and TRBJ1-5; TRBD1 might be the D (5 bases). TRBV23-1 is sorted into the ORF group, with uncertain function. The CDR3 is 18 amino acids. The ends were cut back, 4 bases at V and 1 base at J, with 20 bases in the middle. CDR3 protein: CASSPPGYPGESNQPQHF. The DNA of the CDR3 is TGCGCCAGCAGTCCCCCGGGGTACCCGGGGGAGAGCAATCAGCCCCAGCATTTT.

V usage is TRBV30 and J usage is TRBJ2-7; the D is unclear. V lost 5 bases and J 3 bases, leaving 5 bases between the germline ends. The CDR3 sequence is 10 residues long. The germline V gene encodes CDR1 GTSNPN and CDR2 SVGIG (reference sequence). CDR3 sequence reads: CAWGGYEQYF. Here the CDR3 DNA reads TGTGCCTGGGGCGGCTACGAGCAGTACTTC.

The CDR3 nucleotides are TGTGCCAGCAGCCGGGCAGACAGGACAGCTCCGATCTCCTACAATGAGCAGTTCTTC. This gives the protein CASSRADRTAPISYNEQFF. This rearrangement joins TRBV7-3 to TRBJ2-1; weak D call: TRBD1 (6 bases). Trimming stripped 5 bases from V and 0 bases from J, with 23 bases between. The CDR3 is made up of 19 amino acids. The germline gives CDR1 SGHTA, CDR2 FQGTGA.

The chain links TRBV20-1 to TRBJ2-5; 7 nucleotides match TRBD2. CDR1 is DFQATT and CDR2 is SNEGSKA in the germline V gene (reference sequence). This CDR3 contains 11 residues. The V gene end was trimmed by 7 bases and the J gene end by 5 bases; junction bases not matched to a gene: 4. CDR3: CSGGAGETQYF. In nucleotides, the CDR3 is TGCAGTGGGGGAGCGGGGGAGACCCAGTACTTC.

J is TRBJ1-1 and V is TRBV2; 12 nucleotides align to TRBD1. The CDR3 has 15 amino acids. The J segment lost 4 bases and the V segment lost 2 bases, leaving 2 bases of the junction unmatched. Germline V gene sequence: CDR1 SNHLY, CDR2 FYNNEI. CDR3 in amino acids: CASSELGQGATEAFF. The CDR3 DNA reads TGTGCCAGCAGTGAACTGGGACAGGGGGCCACTGAAGCTTTCTTT.

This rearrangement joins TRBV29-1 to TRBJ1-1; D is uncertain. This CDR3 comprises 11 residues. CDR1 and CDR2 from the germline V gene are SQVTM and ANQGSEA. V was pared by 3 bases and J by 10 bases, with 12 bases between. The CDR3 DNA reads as TGCAGCGTTGACGAGGTCCAAGGAGCTTTCTTT. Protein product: CSVDEVQGAFF.

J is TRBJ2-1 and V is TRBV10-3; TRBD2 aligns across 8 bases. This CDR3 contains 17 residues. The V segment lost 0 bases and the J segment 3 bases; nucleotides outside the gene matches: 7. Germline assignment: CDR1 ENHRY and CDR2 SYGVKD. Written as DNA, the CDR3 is TGTGCCATCAGTGAGTCGGGAGCGGGGGCCTTCTACAATGAGCAGTTCTTC. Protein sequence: CAISESGAGAFYNEQFF.

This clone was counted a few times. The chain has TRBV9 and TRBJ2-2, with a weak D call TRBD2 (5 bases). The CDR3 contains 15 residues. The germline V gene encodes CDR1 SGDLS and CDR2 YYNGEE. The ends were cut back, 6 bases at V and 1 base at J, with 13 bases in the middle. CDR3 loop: CASNPLARNTGELFF. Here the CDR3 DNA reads TGTGCCAGCAACCCGCTAGCTCGGAACACCGGGGAGCTGTTTTTT.

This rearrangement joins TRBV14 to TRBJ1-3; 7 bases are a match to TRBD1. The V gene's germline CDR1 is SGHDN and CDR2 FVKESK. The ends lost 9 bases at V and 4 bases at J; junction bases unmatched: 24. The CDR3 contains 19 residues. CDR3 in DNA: TGTGCCAGAGTCCAACCCCCGGGACAGCCCTGCCGGGGGGGAAACACCATATATTTT. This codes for CARVQPPGQPCRGGNTIYF. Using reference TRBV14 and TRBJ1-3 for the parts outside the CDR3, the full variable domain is EAGVTQFPSHSVIEKGQTVTLRCDPISGHDNLYWYRRVMGKEIKFLLHFVKESKQDESGMPNNRFLAERTGGTYSTLKVQPAELEDSGVYFCARVQPPGQPCRGGNTIYFGEGSWLTVV.

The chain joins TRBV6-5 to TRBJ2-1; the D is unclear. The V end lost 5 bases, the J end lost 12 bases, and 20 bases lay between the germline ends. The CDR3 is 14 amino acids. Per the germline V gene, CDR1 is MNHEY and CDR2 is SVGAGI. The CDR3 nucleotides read TGTGCCAGCAGTAGAGACTTAAGTACAATGAGGCAGTTCTTC. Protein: CASSRDLSTMRQFF.

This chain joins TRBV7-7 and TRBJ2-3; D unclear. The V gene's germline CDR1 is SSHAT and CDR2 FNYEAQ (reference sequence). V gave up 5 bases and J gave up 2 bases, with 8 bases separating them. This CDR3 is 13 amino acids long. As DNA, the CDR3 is TGTGCCAGCAGCAAAGGTCCCACAGATACGCAGTATTTT. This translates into CASSKGPTDTQYF.

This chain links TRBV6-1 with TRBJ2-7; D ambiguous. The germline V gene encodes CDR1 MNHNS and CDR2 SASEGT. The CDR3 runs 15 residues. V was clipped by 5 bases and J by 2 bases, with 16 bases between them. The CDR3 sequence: CASSHGTPSTYEQYF. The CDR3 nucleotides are TGTGCCAGCAGTCACGGAACCCCCTCAACCTACGAGCAGTACTTC.

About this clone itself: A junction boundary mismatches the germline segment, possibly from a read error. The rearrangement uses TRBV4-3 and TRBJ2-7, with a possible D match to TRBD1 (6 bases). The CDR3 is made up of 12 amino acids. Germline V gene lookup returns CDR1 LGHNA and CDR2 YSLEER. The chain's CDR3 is CAGRGKSYEQYF. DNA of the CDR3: TGCGCCGGCAGGGGAAAGTCCTACGAGCAGTACTTC.

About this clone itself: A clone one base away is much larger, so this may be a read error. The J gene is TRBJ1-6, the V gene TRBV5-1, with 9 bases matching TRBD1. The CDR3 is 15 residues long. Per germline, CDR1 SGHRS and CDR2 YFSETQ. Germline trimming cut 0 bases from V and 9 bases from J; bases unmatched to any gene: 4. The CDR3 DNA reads TGCGCCAGCAGCTTGGGGCCGGACAGGGGTTCACCCCTCCACTTT. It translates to CASSLGPDRGSPLHF.

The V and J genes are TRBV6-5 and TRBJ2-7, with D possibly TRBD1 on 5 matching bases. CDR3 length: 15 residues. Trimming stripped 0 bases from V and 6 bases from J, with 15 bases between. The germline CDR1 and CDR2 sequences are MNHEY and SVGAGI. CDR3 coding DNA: TGTGCCAGCAGTTACTCGCGAGCAGGGCTCGGCGAGCAGTACTTC. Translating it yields CASSYSRAGLGEQYF.

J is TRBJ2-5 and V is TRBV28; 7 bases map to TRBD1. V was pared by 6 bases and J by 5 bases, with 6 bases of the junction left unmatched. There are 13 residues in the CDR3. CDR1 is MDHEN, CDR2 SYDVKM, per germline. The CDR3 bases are TGTGCCAGCAGGCAAACAGGGGCGGAGACCCAGTACTTC. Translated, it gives CASRQTGAETQYF.

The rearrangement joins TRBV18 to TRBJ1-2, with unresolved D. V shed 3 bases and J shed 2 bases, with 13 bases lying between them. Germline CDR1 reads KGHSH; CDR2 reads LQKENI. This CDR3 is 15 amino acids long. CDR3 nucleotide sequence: TGTGCCAGCTCACCCTTACCGGGTAGCAACTATGGCTACACCTTC. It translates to CASSPLPGSNYGYTF.

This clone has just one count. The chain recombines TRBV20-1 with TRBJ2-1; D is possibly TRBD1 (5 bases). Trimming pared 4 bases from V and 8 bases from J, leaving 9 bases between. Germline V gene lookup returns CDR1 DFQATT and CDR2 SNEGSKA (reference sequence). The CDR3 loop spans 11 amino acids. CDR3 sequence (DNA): TGCAGTGCTATGACAGAATATGAGCAGTTCTTC. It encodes CSAMTEYEQFF.

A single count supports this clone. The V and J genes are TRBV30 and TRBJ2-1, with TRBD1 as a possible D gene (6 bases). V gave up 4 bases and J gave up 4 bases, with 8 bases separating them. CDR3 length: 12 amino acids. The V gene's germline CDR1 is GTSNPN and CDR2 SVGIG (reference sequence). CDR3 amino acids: CAWKGEYNEQFF. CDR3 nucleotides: TGTGCCTGGAAGGGGGAATACAATGAGCAGTTCTTC.

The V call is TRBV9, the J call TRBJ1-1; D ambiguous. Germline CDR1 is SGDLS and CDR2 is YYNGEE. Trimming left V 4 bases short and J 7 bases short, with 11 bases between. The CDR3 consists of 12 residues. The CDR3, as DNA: TGTGCCAGCAGCCCCCTGGGTTTTGAAGCTTTCTTT. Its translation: CASSPLGFEAFF.

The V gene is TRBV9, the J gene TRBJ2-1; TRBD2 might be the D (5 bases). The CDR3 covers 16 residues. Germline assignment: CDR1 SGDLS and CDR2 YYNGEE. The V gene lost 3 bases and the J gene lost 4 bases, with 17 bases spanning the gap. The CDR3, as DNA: TGTGCCAGCAGCGCCCGGGATTTAATAGTTTACAATGAGCAGTTCTTC. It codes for CASSARDLIVYNEQFF.